This T cell receptor beta chain is from a study of cytomegalovirus exposure and HLA in healthy donors. The wider study: The roughly 110 validation repertoires matched the approximately 700 first-cohort repertoires in platform, a later analysis reported.

In regard to this clone: The antigen is not known.

Per germline, CDR1 MDHEN and CDR2 SYDVKM. CDR3 length: 12 amino acids. The V gene lost 3 bases and the J gene lost 3 bases, with 6 bases spanning the gap. Libraries were prepared by immunoSEQ multiplex PCR; TCRdb keeps only in-frame clonotypes and omits some of them. The sample carries around 71,000 clones, 85% to 95% recorded once. Study observations and caveats: Rare TCR sequences dominated, though some public TCRs recurred in many donors. Overall, around 160 TCR beta chains were annotated as cytomegalovirus-associated.

The sequence was obtained from a man between 18 and 29 years old in good health and CMV-seropositive. The rearrangement links TRBV28 to TRBJ2-7, with a weak D call TRBD1 (5 bases). The sample taken for sequencing was PBMCs. This CDR3 reads CASSLQGYEQYF. CDR3 sequence (DNA): TGTGCCAGCAGTTTGCAGGGCTACGAGCAGTACTTC.